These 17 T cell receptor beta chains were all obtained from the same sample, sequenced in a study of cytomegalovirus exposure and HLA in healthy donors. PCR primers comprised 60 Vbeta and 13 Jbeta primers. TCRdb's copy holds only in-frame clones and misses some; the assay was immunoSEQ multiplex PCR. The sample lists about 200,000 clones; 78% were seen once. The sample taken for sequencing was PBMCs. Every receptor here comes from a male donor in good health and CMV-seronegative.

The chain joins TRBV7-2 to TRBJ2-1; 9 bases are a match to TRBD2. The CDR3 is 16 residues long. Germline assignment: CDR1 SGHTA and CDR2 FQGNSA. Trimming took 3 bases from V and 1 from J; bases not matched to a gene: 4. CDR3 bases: TGTGCCAGCAGCTTTAGCGGGAGTAGGTCCTACAATGAGCAGTTCTTC. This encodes CASSFSGSRSYNEQFF.

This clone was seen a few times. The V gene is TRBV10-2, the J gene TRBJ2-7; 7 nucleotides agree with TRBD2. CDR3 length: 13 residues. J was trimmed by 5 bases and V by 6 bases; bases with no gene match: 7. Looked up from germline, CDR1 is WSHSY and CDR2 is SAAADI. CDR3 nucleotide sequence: TGCGCCAGCAGGTGGGAGGGCCTCCACGAGCAGTACTTC. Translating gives CASRWEGLHEQYF.

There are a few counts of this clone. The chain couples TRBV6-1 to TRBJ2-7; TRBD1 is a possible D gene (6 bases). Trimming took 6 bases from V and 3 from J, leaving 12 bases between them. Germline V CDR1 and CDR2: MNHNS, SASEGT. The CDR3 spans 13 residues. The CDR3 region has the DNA TGTGCCAGCAGCGGGACACCCAACTACGAGCAGTACTTC. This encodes CASSGTPNYEQYF.

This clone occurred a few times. The CDR3 region is CASSHSQGKGYTF. The CDR3 DNA reads as TGTGCCAGTTCCCACTCTCAGGGTAAAGGCTACACCTTC. The V call is TRBV19, the J call TRBJ1-2, with D possibly matching TRBD1 (5 bases). This CDR3 region has 13 residues. Germline CDR1 reads LNHDA; CDR2 reads SQIVND (reference sequence). V was trimmed by 8 bases and J by 8 bases, leaving 18 bases between them.

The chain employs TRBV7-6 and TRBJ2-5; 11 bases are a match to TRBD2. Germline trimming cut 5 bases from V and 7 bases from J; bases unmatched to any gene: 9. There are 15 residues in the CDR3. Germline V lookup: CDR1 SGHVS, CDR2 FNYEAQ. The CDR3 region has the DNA TGTGCCAGCAGCGTAACTAGCGGGAGTGGTGGGACCCAGTACTTC. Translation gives CASSVTSGSGGTQYF.

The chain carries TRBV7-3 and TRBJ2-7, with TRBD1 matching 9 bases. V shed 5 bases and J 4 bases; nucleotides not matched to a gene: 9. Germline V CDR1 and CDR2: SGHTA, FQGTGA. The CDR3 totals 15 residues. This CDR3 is CASSRSGTGNYEQYF. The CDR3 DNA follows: TGTGCCAGCAGCCGATCCGGGACAGGGAATTACGAGCAGTACTTC. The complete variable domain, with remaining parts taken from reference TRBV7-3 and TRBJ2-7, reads GAGVSQTPSNKVTEKGKYVELRCDPISGHTALYWYRQSLGQGPEFLIYFQGTGAADDSGLPNDRFFAVRPEGSVSTLKIQRTERGDSAVYLCASSRSGTGNYEQYFGPGTRLTVT.

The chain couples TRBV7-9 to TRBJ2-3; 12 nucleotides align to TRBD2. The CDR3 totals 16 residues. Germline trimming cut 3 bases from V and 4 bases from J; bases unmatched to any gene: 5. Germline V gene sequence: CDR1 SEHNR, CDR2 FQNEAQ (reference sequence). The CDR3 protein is CASSFPTSGSPDTQYF. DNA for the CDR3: TGTGCCAGCAGCTTCCCGACTAGCGGGAGCCCAGATACGCAGTATTTT.

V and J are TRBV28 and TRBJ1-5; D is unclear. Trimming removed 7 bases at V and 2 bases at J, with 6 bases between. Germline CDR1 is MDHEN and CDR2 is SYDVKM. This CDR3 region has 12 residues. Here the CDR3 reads CASTEGNQPQHF. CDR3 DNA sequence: TGTGCCAGCACAGAGGGCAATCAGCCCCAGCATTTT.

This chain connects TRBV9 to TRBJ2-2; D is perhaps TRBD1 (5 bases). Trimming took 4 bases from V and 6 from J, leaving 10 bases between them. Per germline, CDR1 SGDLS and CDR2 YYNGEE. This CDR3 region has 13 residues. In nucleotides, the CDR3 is TGTGCCAGCAGCCTTCGACAGCCCGGGGAGCTGTTTTTT. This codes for CASSLRQPGELFF.

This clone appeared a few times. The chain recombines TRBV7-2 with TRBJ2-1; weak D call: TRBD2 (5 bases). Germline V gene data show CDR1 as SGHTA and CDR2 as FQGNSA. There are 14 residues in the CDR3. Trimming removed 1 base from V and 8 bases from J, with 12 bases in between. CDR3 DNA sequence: TGTGCCAGCAGCTTAGGAACGGGGTCCCATGAGCAGTTCTTC. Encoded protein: CASSLGTGSHEQFF. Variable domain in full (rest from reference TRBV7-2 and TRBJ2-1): GAGVSQSPSNKVTEKGKDVELRCDPISGHTALYWYRQSLGQGLEFLIYFQGNSAPDKSGLPSDRFSAERTGGSVSTLTIQRTQQEDSAVYLCASSLGTGSHEQFFGPGTRLTVL.

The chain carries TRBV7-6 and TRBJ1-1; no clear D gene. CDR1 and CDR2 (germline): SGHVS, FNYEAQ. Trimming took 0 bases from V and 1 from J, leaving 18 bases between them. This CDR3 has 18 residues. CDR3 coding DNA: TGTGCCAGCAGCTTAGCCCGAGCAGAATTTCGGGAGAACACTGAAGCTTTCTTT. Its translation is CASSLARAEFRENTEAFF.

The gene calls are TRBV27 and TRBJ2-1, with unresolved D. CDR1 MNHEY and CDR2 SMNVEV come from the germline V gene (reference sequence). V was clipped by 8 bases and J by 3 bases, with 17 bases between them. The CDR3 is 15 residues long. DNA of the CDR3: TGTGCCAGCTTGCGAGCCCCTAATAACTACAATGAGCAGTTCTTC. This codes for CASLRAPNNYNEQFF.

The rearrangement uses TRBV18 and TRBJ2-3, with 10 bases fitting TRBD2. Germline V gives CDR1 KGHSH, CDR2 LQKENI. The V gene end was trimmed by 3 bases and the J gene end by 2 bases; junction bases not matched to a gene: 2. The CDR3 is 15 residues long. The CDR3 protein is CASSPGLASTDTQYF. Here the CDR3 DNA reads TGTGCCAGCTCACCGGGACTAGCGTCCACAGATACGCAGTATTTT.

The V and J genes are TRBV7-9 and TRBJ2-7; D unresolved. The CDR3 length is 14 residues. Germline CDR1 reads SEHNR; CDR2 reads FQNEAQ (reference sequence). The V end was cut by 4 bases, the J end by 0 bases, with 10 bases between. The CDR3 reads CASSSPVSSYEQYF. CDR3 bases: TGTGCCAGCAGCTCCCCAGTAAGCTCCTACGAGCAGTACTTC.

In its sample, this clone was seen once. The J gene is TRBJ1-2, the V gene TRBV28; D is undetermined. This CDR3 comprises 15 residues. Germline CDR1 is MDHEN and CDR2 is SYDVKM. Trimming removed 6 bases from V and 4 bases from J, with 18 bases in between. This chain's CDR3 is CASSLIRQSGYGYTF. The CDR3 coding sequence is TGTGCCAGCAGCCTCATACGCCAGTCTGGCTATGGCTACACCTTC.

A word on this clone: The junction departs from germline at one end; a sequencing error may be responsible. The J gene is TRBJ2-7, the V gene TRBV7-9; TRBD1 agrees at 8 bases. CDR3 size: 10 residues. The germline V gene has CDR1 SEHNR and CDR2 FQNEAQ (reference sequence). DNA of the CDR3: TGTTCCGGGGGAGACAGGGGCGAGATCTTC. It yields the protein CSGGDRGEIF.

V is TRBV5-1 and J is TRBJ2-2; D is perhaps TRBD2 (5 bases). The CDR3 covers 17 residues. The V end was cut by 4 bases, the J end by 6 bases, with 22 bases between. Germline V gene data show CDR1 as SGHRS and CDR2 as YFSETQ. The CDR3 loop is CASSMTIWSGGPGELFF. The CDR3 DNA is TGCGCCAGCAGCATGACAATTTGGAGCGGCGGACCCGGGGAGCTGTTTTTT.